This T cell receptor beta chain was retrieved from a study of T cells in Graves' hyperthyroidism and ophthalmopathy. This CDR3 comprises 12 residues. Trimming removed 0 bases at V and 10 bases at J, with 9 bases between. Germline CDR1 reads MRHNA; CDR2 reads SNTAGT. This clonotype was observed many times. Disease duration under 2 months; hyperthyroidism patients were aged 18 to 65. Template material for amplifying TCR beta CDR3 regions consisted of RNA transcripts. An initial round of RT-PCR targeting the TCR CDR3 relied on the HTBI primer set. TCRdb recomputed calls from the multiplex PCR reads with MiXCR, one row per CDR3 protein. Among 95,000 to 100,000 distinct CDR3 sequences, 51% were seen once, and the ten largest hold 25% to 30%.

The rearrangement links TRBV6-4 to TRBJ1-1; D is undetermined. The clonotype was recovered from a woman aged 40 to 50 with Graves' hyperthyroidism. Sequenced material: blood. The CDR3, as DNA: TGTGCCAGCAGTGACTCCTGGGGTTCAGCTTTCTTT. Translation: CASSDSWGSAFF.